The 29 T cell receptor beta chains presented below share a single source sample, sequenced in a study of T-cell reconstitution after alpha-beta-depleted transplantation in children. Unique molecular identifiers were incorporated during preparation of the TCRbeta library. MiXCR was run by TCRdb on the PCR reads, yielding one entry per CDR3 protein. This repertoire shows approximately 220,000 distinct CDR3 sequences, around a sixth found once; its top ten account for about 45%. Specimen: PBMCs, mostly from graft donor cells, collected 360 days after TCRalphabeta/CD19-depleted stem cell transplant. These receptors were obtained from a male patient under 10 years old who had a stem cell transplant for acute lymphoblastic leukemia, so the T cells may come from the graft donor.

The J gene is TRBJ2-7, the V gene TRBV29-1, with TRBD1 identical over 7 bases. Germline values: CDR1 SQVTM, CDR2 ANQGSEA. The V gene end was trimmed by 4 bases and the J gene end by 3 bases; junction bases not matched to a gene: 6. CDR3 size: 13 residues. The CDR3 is CSVGSQGDYEQYF. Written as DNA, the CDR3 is TGCAGCGTTGGGAGCCAGGGGGACTACGAGCAGTACTTC.

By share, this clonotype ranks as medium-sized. Here the CDR3 reads CATSRGGQGNADTQYF. CDR3 nucleotide sequence: TGTGCCACCAGCAGAGGGGGACAAGGGAACGCAGATACGCAGTATTTT. The chain couples TRBV15 to TRBJ2-3; D perhaps matches TRBD1 (6 bases). V lost 1 base to trimming and J lost 4 bases, with 15 bases between them. From germline, CDR1 is LNHNV and CDR2 YYDKDF (reference sequence). This CDR3 region has 16 residues.

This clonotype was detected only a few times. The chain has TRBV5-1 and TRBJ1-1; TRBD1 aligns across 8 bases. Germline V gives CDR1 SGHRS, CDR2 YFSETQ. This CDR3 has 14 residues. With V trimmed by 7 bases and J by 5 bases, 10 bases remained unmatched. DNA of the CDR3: TGCGCCAGCTGGACAGGGCAAGAATTGACTGAAGCTTTCTTT. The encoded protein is CASWTGQELTEAFF.

The CDR3 sequence: CASRGLAGGPSYNEQFF. The CDR3 DNA sequence: TGCGCCAGTAGGGGACTAGCGGGAGGGCCTTCCTACAATGAGCAGTTCTTC. The genes are TRBV10-2 and TRBJ2-1; 16 bases fit TRBD2. V shed 9 bases and J 1 base; nucleotides not matched to a gene: 6. There are 17 residues in the CDR3. CDR1 is WSHSY, CDR2 SAAADI, per germline.

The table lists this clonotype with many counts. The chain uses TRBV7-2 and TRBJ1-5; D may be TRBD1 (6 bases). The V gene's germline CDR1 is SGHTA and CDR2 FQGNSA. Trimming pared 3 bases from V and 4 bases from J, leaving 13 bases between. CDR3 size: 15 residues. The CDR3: CASSFKTGQNQPQHF. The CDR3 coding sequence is TGTGCCAGCAGCTTTAAGACAGGTCAAAATCAGCCCCAGCATTTT.

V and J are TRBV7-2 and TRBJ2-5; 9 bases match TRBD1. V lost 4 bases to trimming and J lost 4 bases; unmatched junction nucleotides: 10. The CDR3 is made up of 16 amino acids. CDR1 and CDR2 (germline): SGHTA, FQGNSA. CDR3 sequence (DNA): TGTGCCAGCAGCTCTTACCGGGACAGGGTAGGAGAGACCCAGTACTTC. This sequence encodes CASSSYRDRVGETQYF.

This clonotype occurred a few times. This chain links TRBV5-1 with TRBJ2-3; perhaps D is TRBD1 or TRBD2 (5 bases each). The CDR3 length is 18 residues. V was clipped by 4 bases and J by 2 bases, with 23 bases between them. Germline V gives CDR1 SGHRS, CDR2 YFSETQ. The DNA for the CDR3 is TGCGCCAGCAGCGTTCCCGGGGACGGAGGAATATTCACAGATACGCAGTATTTT. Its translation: CASSVPGDGGIFTDTQYF.

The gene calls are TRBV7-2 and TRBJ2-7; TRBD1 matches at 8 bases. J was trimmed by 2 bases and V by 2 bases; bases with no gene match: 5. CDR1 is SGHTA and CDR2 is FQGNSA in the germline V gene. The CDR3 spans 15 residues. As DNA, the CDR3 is TGTGCCAGCAGCTTACTGTCAGGGGGCACCTACGAGCAGTACTTC. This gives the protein CASSLLSGGTYEQYF.

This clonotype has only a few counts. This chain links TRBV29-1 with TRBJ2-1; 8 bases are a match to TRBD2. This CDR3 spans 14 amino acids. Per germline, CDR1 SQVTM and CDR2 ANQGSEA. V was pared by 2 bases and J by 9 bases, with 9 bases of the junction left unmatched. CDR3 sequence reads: CSVERSTSVSEQFF. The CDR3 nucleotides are TGCAGCGTTGAAAGATCGACTAGCGTTAGTGAGCAGTTCTTC.

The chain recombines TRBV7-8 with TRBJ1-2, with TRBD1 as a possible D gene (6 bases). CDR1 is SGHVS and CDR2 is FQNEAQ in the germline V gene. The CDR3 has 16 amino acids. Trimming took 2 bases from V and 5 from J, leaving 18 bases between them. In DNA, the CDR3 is TGTGCCAGCAGCTTACGTGGCAGGGGTTCTATTTATGGCTACACCTTC. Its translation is CASSLRGRGSIYGYTF.

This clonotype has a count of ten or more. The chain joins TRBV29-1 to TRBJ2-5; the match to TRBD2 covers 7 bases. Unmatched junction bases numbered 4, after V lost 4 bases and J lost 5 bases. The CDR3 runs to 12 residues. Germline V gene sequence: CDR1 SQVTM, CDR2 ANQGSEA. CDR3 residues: CSVGLAGETQYF. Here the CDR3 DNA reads TGCAGCGTTGGACTAGCCGGGGAGACCCAGTACTTC.

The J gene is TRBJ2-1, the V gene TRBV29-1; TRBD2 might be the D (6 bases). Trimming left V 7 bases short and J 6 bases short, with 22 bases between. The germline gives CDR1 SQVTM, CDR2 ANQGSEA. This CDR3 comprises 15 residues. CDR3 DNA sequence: TGCAGCGCCGATCGCGGGGACCCTCCTTCCAATGAGCAGTTCTTC. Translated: CSADRGDPPSNEQFF.

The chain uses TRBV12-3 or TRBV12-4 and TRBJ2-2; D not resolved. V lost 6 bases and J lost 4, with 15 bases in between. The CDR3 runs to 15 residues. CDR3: CASSTIPWGTGELFF. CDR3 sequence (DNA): TGTGCCAGCAGCACAATCCCTTGGGGCACCGGGGAGCTGTTTTTT.

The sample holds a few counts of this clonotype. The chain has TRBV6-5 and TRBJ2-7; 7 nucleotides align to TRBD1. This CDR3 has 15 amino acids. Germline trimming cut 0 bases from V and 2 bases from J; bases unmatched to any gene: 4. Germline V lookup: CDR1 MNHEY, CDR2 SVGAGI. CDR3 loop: CASSYSSTGAYEQYF. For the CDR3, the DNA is TGTGCCAGCAGTTACTCCTCCACAGGGGCCTACGAGCAGTACTTC.

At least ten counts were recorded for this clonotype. CDR3 amino acids: CAWTDSYTEAFF. Written as DNA, the CDR3 is TGTGCCTGGACCGACTCGTACACTGAAGCTTTCTTT. The chain carries TRBV30 and TRBJ1-1; D remains unclear. V lost 4 bases, J lost 3 bases, and 9 bases lay in between. Per germline, CDR1 GTSNPN and CDR2 SVGIG (reference sequence). The CDR3 spans 12 residues.

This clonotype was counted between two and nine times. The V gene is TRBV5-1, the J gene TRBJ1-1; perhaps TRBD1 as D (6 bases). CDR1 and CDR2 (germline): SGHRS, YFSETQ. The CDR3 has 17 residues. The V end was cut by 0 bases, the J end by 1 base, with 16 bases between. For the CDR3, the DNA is TGCGCCAGCAGCTTGGGAGTAAACAGGGTTGAGAACACTGAAGCTTTCTTT. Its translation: CASSLGVNRVENTEAFF.

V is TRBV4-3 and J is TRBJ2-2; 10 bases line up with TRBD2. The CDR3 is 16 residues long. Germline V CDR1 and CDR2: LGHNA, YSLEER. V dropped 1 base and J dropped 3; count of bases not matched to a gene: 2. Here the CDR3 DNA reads TGCGCCAGCAGCCAAGCGCTAGCGGGAGACACCGGGGAGCTGTTTTTT. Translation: CASSQALAGDTGELFF.

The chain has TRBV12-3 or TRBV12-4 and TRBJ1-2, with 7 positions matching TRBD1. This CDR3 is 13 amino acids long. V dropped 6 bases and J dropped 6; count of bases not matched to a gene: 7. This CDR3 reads CASRPTGVDGYTF. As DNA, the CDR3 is TGTGCCAGCAGGCCTACAGGGGTGGATGGCTACACCTTC.

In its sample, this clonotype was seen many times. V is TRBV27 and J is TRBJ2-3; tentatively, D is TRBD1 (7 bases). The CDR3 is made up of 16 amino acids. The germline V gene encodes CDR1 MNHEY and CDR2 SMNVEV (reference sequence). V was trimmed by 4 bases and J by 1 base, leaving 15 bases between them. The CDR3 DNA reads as TGTGCCAGCAGTTCCCTCAGGGGGGCGGGCACAGATACGCAGTATTTT. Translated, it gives CASSSLRGAGTDTQYF.

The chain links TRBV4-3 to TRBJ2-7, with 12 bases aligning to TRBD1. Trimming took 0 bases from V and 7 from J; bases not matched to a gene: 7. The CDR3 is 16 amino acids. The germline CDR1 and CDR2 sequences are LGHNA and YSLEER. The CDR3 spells CASSQDTGQGAREQYF. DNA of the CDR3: TGCGCCAGCAGCCAAGATACGGGACAGGGGGCGCGGGAGCAGTACTTC.

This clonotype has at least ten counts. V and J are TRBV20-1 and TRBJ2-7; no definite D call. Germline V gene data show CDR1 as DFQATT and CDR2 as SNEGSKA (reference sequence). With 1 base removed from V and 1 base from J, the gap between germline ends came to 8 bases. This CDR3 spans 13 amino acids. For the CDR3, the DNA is TGCAGTGCTAGAGGCCAGAGTTCCTACGAGCAGTACTTC. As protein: CSARGQSSYEQYF.

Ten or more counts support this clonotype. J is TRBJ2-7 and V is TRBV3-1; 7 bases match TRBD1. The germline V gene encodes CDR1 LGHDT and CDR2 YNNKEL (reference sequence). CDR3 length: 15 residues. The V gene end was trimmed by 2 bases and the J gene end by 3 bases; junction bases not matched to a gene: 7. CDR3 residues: CASSQMPQGNYEQYF. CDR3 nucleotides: TGTGCCAGCAGCCAAATGCCACAGGGGAACTACGAGCAGTACTTC.

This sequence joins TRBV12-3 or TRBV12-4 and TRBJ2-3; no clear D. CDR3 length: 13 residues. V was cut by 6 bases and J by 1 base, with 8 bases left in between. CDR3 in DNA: TGTGCCAGCAGCCGTATGGGCACAGATACGCAGTATTTT. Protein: CASSRMGTDTQYF.

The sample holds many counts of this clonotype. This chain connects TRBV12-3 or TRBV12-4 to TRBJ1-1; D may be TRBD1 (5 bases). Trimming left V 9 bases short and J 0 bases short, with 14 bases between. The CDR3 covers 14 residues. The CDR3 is CASRNNRLNTEAFF. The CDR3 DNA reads TGTGCCAGTAGAAACAACAGGCTGAACACTGAAGCTTTCTTT.

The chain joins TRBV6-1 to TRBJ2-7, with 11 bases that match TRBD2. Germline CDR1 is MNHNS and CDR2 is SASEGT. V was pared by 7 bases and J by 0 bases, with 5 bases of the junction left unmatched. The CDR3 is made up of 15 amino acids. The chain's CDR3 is CASKILAGVSYEQYF. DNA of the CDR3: TGTGCCAGCAAAATACTAGCGGGGGTCTCCTACGAGCAGTACTTC.

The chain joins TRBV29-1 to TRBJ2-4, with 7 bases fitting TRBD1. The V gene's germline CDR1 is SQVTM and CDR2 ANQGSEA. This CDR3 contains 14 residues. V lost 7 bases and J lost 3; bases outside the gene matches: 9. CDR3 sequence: CSGMRTGVKNIQYF. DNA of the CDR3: TGCAGCGGGATGAGGACAGGCGTCAAAAACATTCAGTACTTC.

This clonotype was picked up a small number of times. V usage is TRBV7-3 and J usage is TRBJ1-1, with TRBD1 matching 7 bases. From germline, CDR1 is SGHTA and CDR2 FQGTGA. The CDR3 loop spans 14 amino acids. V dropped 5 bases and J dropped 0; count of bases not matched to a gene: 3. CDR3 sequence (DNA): TGTGCCAGCAGCCAGGACAGGATGAACACTGAAGCTTTCTTT. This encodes CASSQDRMNTEAFF.

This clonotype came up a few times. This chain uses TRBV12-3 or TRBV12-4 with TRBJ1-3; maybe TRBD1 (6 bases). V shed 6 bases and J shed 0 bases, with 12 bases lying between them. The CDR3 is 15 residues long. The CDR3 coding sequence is TGTGCCAGCAGGTTACAGGGAAACTCTGGAAACACCATATATTTT. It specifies CASRLQGNSGNTIYF.

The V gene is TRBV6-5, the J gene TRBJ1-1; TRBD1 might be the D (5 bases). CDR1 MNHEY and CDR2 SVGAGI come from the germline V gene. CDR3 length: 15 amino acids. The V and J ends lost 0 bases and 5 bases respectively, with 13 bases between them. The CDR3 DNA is TGTGCCAGCAGTTACTCAAGGGGCAGGGAGACTGAAGCTTTCTTT. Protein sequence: CASSYSRGRETEAFF.